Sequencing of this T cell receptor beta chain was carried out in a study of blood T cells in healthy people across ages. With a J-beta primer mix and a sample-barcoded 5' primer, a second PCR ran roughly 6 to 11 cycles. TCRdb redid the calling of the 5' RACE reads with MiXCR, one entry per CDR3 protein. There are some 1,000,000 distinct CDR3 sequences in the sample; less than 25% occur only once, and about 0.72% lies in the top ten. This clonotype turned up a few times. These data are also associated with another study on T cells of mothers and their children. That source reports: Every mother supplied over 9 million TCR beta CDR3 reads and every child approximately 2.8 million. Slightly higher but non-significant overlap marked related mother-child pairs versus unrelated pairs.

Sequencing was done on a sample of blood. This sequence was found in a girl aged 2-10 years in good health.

The CDR3 DNA reads as TGTGCCAGCAGCTTAGCCCCACAGGGGAACCCCTACGAGCAGTACTTC. This codes for CASSLAPQGNPYEQYF. The chain has TRBV7-2 and TRBJ2-7; 7 bases are a match to TRBD1. In germline, CDR1 is SGHTA, CDR2 FQGNSA. With V trimmed by 0 bases and J by 2 bases, 7 bases remained unmatched. The length of the CDR3 is 16 residues. The full variable domain, its missing parts supplied by reference TRBV7-2 and TRBJ2-7, is GAGVSQSPSNKVTEKGKDVELRCDPISGHTALYWYRQSLGQGLEFLIYFQGNSAPDKSGLPSDRFSAERTGGSVSTLTIQRTQQEDSAVYLCASSLAPQGNPYEQYFGPGTRLTVT.